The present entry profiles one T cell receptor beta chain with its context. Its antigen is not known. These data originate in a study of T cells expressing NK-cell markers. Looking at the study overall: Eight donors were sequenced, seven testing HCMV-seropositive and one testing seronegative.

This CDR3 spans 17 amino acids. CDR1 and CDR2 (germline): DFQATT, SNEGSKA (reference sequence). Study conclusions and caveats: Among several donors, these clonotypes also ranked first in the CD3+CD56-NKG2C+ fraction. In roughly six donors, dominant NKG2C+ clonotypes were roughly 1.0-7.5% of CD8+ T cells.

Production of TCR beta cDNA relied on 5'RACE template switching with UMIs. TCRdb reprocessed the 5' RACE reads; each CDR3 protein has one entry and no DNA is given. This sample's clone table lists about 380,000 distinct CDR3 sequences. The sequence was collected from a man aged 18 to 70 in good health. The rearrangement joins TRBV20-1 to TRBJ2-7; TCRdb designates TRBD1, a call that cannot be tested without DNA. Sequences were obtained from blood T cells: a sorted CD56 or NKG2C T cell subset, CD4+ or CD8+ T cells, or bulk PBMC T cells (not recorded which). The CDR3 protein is CSADRPTQGKKAYEQYF.